What follows describes a single T cell receptor beta chain. V lost 8 bases, J lost 8 bases, and 10 bases lay in between. Germline V gives CDR1 MGHDK, CDR2 SYGVNS. This CDR3 has 11 amino acids. The data were obtained in a study of blood T cell repertoires in COVID-19. TCRdb's table, derived via immunoSEQ multiplex PCR, lists solely in-frame clones and lacks some. The sample contains 95,000 to 120,000 clones, 85% of which appear only once. The TCR sequence derives from a man in his forties or fifties with acute or convalescent COVID-19. The V and J genes are TRBV25-1 and TRBJ2-1, with D perhaps TRBD2 (5 bases). The sequenced sample was peripheral blood. In DNA, the CDR3 is TGTGCCAGCGGACTCTGGGATGAGCAGTTCTTC. This gives the protein CASGLWDEQFF.